These 8 T cell receptor beta chains were sequenced from one sample in a study of response to subunit inactivated influenza vaccine. MiXCR, applied by TCRdb to the RT-PCR reads, yields one record per CDR3 protein. The sample lists around 200,000 distinct CDR3 sequences; less than 15% were seen once. The same specimen was also included in a second study, on T cells expressing NK-cell markers. That source notes: The authors made TCR beta cDNA libraries by 5'RACE template switching. This switching added a universal primer site and UMIs.

The source material was CD8+ T cells sorted from PBMCs, sampled 12 days after vaccination. The receptors originated from a man between 50 and 59 years old who received an inactivated influenza vaccine.

The table lists this clonotype with many counts. The V gene is TRBV20-1, the J gene TRBJ1-1, with a tentative D call TRBD1 (6 bases). The V end lost 0 bases, the J end lost 4 bases, and 18 bases lay between the germline ends. This CDR3 has 16 amino acids. Germline-derived CDR1 and CDR2 are DFQATT and SNEGSKA (reference sequence). CDR3 loop: CSARDGFGGQSTEAFF. The CDR3, as DNA: TGCAGTGCTAGAGATGGTTTTGGGGGGCAGAGCACTGAAGCTTTCTTT.

This clonotype has only a few counts. V gene TRBV29-1 combines with J gene TRBJ1-1, with 8 nucleotides matching TRBD1. The CDR3 loop spans 14 amino acids. Germline lookup yields CDR1 SQVTM and CDR2 ANQGSEA. Losses at the gene ends were 4 bases for V and 7 bases for J; bases not matched to a gene: 11. The CDR3 loop is CSVAPSDRDSEAFF. CDR3 nucleotide sequence: TGCAGCGTTGCACCCTCGGACAGGGACAGTGAAGCTTTCTTT.

DNA for the CDR3: TGTGCCAGCAGCTTGGCGGATAGCGGGAGTGGCAATGAGCAGTTCTTC. This encodes CASSLADSGSGNEQFF. This sequence joins TRBV5-6 and TRBJ2-1, with 9 bases aligning to TRBD2. Per the germline V gene, CDR1 is SGHDT and CDR2 is YYEEEE. The CDR3 runs 16 residues. J lost 6 bases, V lost 0 bases, and 7 bases had no gene match.

The chain is built from TRBV20-1 and TRBJ1-2, with D possibly being TRBD1 (6 bases). The CDR3 totals 14 residues. V lost 3 bases to trimming and J lost 5 bases, with 16 bases between them. In germline, CDR1 is DFQATT, CDR2 SNEGSKA (reference sequence). DNA for the CDR3: TGCAGTGCTAGCCCCCCAGACAGGCCGTATGGCTACACCTTC. It is translated as CSASPPDRPYGYTF.

At least ten counts were recorded for this clonotype. V gene TRBV27 combines with J gene TRBJ1-5; D call uncertain. The ends were cut back, 4 bases at V and 2 bases at J, with 12 bases in the middle. The CDR3 sequence is 15 residues long. Germline CDR1 is MNHEY and CDR2 is SMNVEV (reference sequence). CDR3 protein: CASSSQPVGNQPQHF. CDR3 nucleotide sequence: TGTGCCAGCAGTTCCCAGCCGGTTGGCAATCAGCCCCAGCATTTT.

This clonotype was observed a handful of times. This CDR3 is CASRWDNQPQHF. The CDR3, as DNA: TGTGCCAGCAGATGGGACAATCAGCCCCAGCATTTT. The chain links TRBV28 to TRBJ1-5; unclear D gene. Trimming took off 6 bases at V and 3 bases at J, with 6 bases between the two ends. This CDR3 is 12 amino acids long. CDR1 and CDR2 (germline): MDHEN, SYDVKM.

Note on this clonotype: The DNA is left out, because the CDR3 cannot be placed on it with certainty; the CDR3 is given as TCRdb lists it. The V and J genes are TRBV21-1 and TRBJ2-7; TRBD1 is taken as the D call from the table, unchecked against the DNA. TRBV21-1 is an annotated pseudogene. The CDR3 numbers 16 amino acids, ends counted. CDR3 region: CASSEVGQGITYEQYF.

This chain uses TRBV9 with TRBJ2-7, with 7 bases identical to TRBD1. The CDR3 sequence is 16 residues long. With 0 bases clipped from V and 2 bases from J, the junction kept 8 bases outside the gene matches. CDR1 and CDR2 from the germline V gene are SGDLS and YYNGEE. The CDR3 protein is CASSVGRDSNPYEQYF. CDR3 in DNA: TGTGCCAGCAGCGTAGGAAGGGACAGTAATCCCTACGAGCAGTACTTC. Looking up the rest from reference TRBV9 and TRBJ2-7 gives the full variable domain: DSGVTQTPKHLITATGQRVTLRCSPRSGDLSVYWYQQSLDQGLQFLIQYYNGEERAKGNILERFSAQQFPDLHSELNLSSLELGDSALYFCASSVGRDSNPYEQYFGPGTRLTVT.